Listed below are T cell receptor beta chains from one sample, sequenced in a study of blood T cell repertoires in COVID-19. Produced via immunoSEQ multiplex PCR; TCRdb's table is partial and in-frame only. The sample yields around 290,000 clones, around 86% seen once. Sequencing was carried out using PBMCs or T cells enriched from blood (not recorded which). These receptors all stem from a woman under 30 who had recovered from COVID-19. The CDR3 runs from the conserved cysteine through the conserved F or W. D genes are given only for firm matches. Clone size is stated in some rows and not others, as once, few, many or a class when expanded.

J: TRBJ2-3
D: .
size: .
V: TRBV3-1/TRBV3-2
CDR3: CASSPPSLREFADTQYF
DNA: TGTGCCAGCAGCCCCCCAAGTCTTCGGGAGTTTGCAGATACGCAGTATTTT

J: TRBJ2-2
D: .
size: .
V: TRBV7-2
CDR3: CASSPPPRGHGELFF
DNA: TGTGCCAGCAGCCCCCCCCCGCGGGGGCACGGGGAGCTGTTTTTT

J: TRBJ2-3
D: TRBD2
size: .
V: TRBV4-2
CDR3: CASSQGPSGVSTDTQYF
DNA: TGTGCCAGCAGCCAGGGCCCAAGCGGGGTGAGCACAGATACGCAGTATTTT

J: TRBJ1-1
D: .
size: .
V: TRBV10-1
CDR3: CASSESYNTEAFF
DNA: TGCGCCAGCAGTGAGTCCTACAACACTGAAGCTTTCTTT

J: TRBJ1-5
D: .
size: .
V: TRBV5-5
CDR3: CASSFIGGRSNQPQHF
DNA: TGTGCCAGCAGCTTCATAGGGGGTAGGAGCAATCAGCCCCAGCATTTT

J: TRBJ2-1
D: .
size: .
V: TRBV29-1
CDR3: CSVKWSMGEQFF
DNA: TGCAGCGTTAAATGGAGTATGGGTGAGCAGTTCTTC

J: TRBJ1-2
D: TRBD1
size: .
V: TRBV13
CDR3: CASSLTRGTITQYGYTF
DNA: TGTGCCAGCAGCTTAACCAGGGGGACAATCACCCAGTATGGCTACACCTTC

J: TRBJ2-7
D: TRBD2
size: .
V: TRBV9
CDR3: CASSVAPGGVLVPRQDTSYEQYF
DNA: TGTGCCAGCAGCGTAGCCCCGGGGGGGGTATTAGTCCCCCGACAGGATACGTCCTACGAGCAGTACTTC

J: TRBJ2-3
D: TRBD2
size: .
V: TRBV27
CDR3: CASSPQLTSAGTDTQYF
DNA: TGTGCCAGCAGCCCACAACTGACTAGCGCGGGCACAGATACGCAGTATTTT

J: TRBJ1-4
D: .
size: .
V: TRBV28
CDR3: CASSFAQGITDNEKLFF
DNA: TGTGCCAGCAGTTTTGCTCAGGGTATTACGGATAATGAAAAACTGTTTTTT

J: TRBJ2-1
D: .
size: .
V: TRBV7-3
CDR3: CASSLIGQYNEQFF
DNA: TGTGCCAGCAGCTTAATAGGACAGTACAATGAGCAGTTCTTC

J: TRBJ1-1
D: TRBD1
size: .
V: TRBV15
CDR3: CATSSQRYQGEAFF
DNA: TGTGCCACCAGCAGTCAAAGGTATCAGGGGGAGGCTTTCTTT

J: TRBJ2-5
D: .
size: .
V: TRBV9
CDR3: CASSAPSSVSETQYF
DNA: TGTGCCAGCAGCGCCCCGTCTAGCGTGAGCGAGACCCAGTACTTC

J: TRBJ1-2
D: TRBD1
size: .
V: TRBV5-1
CDR3: CASSLEGQLPYGYTF
DNA: TGCGCCAGCAGCTTGGAGGGACAGCTCCCATATGGCTACACCTTC

J: TRBJ2-1
D: TRBD2
size: .
V: TRBV24-1
CDR3: CATLGTSGGEQFF
DNA: TGTGCCACCCTCGGGACTAGTGGCGGGGAGCAGTTCTTC

J: TRBJ2-1
D: TRBD1
size: .
V: TRBV2
CDR3: CASPDRAYNEQFF
DNA: TGTGCCAGCCCGGACAGGGCCTACAATGAGCAGTTCTTC

J: TRBJ2-1
D: TRBD2
size: once
V: TRBV27
CDR3: CASSLSGRWNEQFF
DNA: TGTGCCAGCAGTTTAAGCGGGAGGTGGAATGAGCAGTTCTTC

J: TRBJ2-3
D: TRBD2
size: .
V: TRBV14
CDR3: CASSQEASGWGTDTQYF
DNA: TGTGCCAGCAGCCAAGAGGCTAGCGGATGGGGCACAGATACGCAGTATTTT

J: TRBJ2-7
D: TRBD2
size: once
V: TRBV5-4
CDR3: CASSHSGAGTYEQYF
DNA: TGTGCCAGCAGCCATAGCGGGGCAGGGACCTACGAGCAGTACTTC

J: TRBJ2-7
D: TRBD2
size: .
V: TRBV11-2
CDR3: CASSLDRGLAGLREQYF
DNA: TGTGCCAGCAGCTTAGATAGGGGACTAGCGGGGTTGAGAGAGCAGTACTTC

J: TRBJ1-1
D: .
size: .
V: TRBV19
CDR3: CASSMANRVGVNTEAFF
DNA: TGTGCCAGTAGTATGGCCAACAGGGTTGGGGTGAACACTGAAGCTTTCTTT

J: TRBJ2-1
D: .
size: once
V: TRBV19
CDR3: CASSPGTTIYNEQFF
DNA: TGTGCCAGTAGTCCAGGCACCACAATTTACAATGAGCAGTTCTTC

J: TRBJ2-2
D: TRBD2
size: .
V: TRBV7-9
CDR3: CASSLLAGGSTRELFF
DNA: TGTGCCAGCAGCTTGCTAGCGGGGGGCTCAACCCGGGAGCTGTTTTTT

J: TRBJ2-7
D: TRBD1
size: .
V: TRBV12-3/TRBV12-4
CDR3: CASNGQGDYEQYF
DNA: TGTGCCAGCAATGGACAGGGGGACTACGAGCAGTACTTC

J: TRBJ1-1
D: TRBD1
size: .
V: TRBV12-3/TRBV12-4
CDR3: CASSSGQHTEAFF
DNA: TGTGCCAGCAGTTCGGGACAGCACACTGAAGCTTTCTTT

J: TRBJ1-1
D: .
size: once
V: TRBV5-6
CDR3: CASIWRRGRKLEAFF
DNA: TGTGCCAGCATCTGGAGGAGGGGCCGAAAACTCGAAGCTTTCTTT

J: TRBJ1-1
D: TRBD1
size: .
V: TRBV2
CDR3: CASRSDRGQWNTEAFF
DNA: TGTGCCAGCAGGTCAGACAGGGGGCAATGGAACACTGAAGCTTTCTTT

J: TRBJ1-1
D: .
size: .
V: TRBV11-3
CDR3: CASSLTLKIDRTEAFF
DNA: TGTGCCAGCAGCTTAACCCTCAAAATAGACAGGACTGAAGCTTTCTTT

J: TRBJ2-1
D: TRBD1
size: .
V: TRBV6-4
CDR3: CASSPTGKGSYNEQFF
DNA: TGTGCCAGCAGTCCGACAGGGAAGGGGTCCTACAATGAGCAGTTCTTC

J: TRBJ2-1
D: .
size: .
V: TRBV10-3
CDR3: CAIAGASNEQFF
DNA: TGTGCCATCGCAGGGGCGAGTAATGAGCAGTTCTTC

J: TRBJ2-3
D: TRBD2
size: .
V: TRBV19
CDR3: CASSPQRELSTDTQYF
DNA: TGTGCCAGTAGTCCTCAGCGGGAGCTAAGCACAGATACGCAGTATTTT

J: TRBJ2-1
D: .
size: .
V: TRBV4-1
CDR3: CASSQDREQFF
DNA: TGCGCCAGCAGCCAAGACAGGGAGCAGTTCTTC

J: TRBJ1-6
D: TRBD1
size: .
V: TRBV7-8
CDR3: CASSLSWRTGGYTPLHF
DNA: TGTGCCAGCAGCTTATCGTGGAGGACAGGGGGATATACACCCCTCCACTTT

J: TRBJ2-2
D: .
size: few
V: TRBV19
CDR3: CASSIMAVPTGELFF
DNA: TGTGCCAGTAGTATCATGGCCGTACCCACCGGGGAGCTGTTTTTT

J: TRBJ1-2
D: .
size: once
V: TRBV7-9
CDR3: CASSLLEGGDNYGYTF
DNA: TGTGCCAGCAGCTTACTGGAAGGGGGAGACAACTATGGCTACACCTTC

J: TRBJ2-7
D: .
size: .
V: TRBV11-3
CDR3: CASSPPNGPYEQYF
DNA: TGTGCCAGCAGCCCCCCGAACGGTCCCTACGAGCAGTACTTC

J: TRBJ1-2
D: TRBD1
size: once
V: TRBV5-1
CDR3: CASSLAPGQGYGYTF
DNA: TGCGCCAGCAGCTTGGCTCCGGGACAGGGCTATGGCTACACCTTC

J: TRBJ2-5
D: TRBD2
size: .
V: TRBV3-1/TRBV3-2
CDR3: CASNLAGDFQETQYF
DNA: TGTGCCAGCAACCTAGCGGGGGACTTCCAAGAGACCCAGTACTTC

J: TRBJ1-4
D: TRBD1
size: .
V: TRBV28
CDR3: CASKEGTGAEKLFF
DNA: TGTGCCAGCAAAGAGGGGACAGGGGCTGAAAAACTGTTTTTT

J: TRBJ1-5
D: .
size: .
V: TRBV12-3/TRBV12-4
CDR3: CASTGYSNQPQHF
DNA: TGTGCCAGCACCGGTTATAGCAATCAGCCCCAGCATTTT

J: TRBJ1-2
D: .
size: .
V: TRBV3-1/TRBV3-2
CDR3: CASSQRGGNYGYTF
DNA: TGTGCCAGCAGCCAGCGAGGGGGAAACTATGGCTACACCTTC

J: TRBJ1-1
D: TRBD1
size: few
V: TRBV19
CDR3: CASSISDRGTTEAFF
DNA: TGTGCCAGTAGTATCTCGGACAGGGGGACCACTGAAGCTTTCTTT

J: TRBJ2-1
D: TRBD2
size: .
V: TRBV7-2
CDR3: CASSLGSGRANEQFF
DNA: TGTGCCAGCAGCTTAGGAAGCGGGAGGGCCAATGAGCAGTTCTTC

J: TRBJ2-1
D: TRBD2
size: .
V: TRBV25-1
CDR3: CASSEWTSGGSYNEQFF
DNA: TGTGCCAGCAGTGAATGGACTAGCGGGGGCTCCTACAATGAGCAGTTCTTC

J: TRBJ1-2
D: TRBD1
size: .
V: TRBV5-5
CDR3: CASSPTGSILTNYGYTF
DNA: TGTGCCAGCAGCCCGACAGGGAGCATCCTCACTAACTATGGCTACACCTTC

J: TRBJ2-3
D: .
size: once
V: TRBV12-3/TRBV12-4
CDR3: CASSFRLEDTQYF
DNA: TGTGCCAGCAGTTTCCGCCTAGAGGATACGCAGTATTTT

J: TRBJ1-4
D: .
size: .
V: TRBV30
CDR3: CAWSVRRGEKLFF
DNA: TGTGCCTGGAGTGTACGCCGGGGTGAAAAACTGTTTTTT

J: TRBJ2-1
D: TRBD1
size: .
V: TRBV7-9
CDR3: CASSPRDRVNEQFF
DNA: TGTGCCAGCAGCCCCCGGGACAGGGTAAATGAGCAGTTCTTC

J: TRBJ2-7
D: TRBD2
size: .
V: TRBV19
CDR3: CASSSAGGSSYEQYF
DNA: TGTGCCAGTAGCTCTGCGGGAGGGAGCTCCTACGAGCAGTACTTC

J: TRBJ2-3
D: .
size: once
V: TRBV9
CDR3: CASSVATSTDTQYF
DNA: TGTGCCAGCAGCGTAGCGACTAGCACAGATACGCAGTATTTT

J: TRBJ2-1
D: TRBD2
size: .
V: TRBV5-6
CDR3: CASSQAGGLYNEQFF
DNA: TGTGCCAGCAGCCAAGCGGGAGGGCTCTACAATGAGCAGTTCTTC

J: TRBJ2-6
D: .
size: .
V: TRBV5-4
CDR3: CASSPRGGANVLTF
DNA: TGTGCCAGCAGTCCCCGGGGTGGGGCCAACGTCCTGACTTTC

J: TRBJ2-7
D: TRBD2
size: .
V: TRBV2
CDR3: CASSEAGGGASYEQYF
DNA: TGTGCCAGCAGTGAAGCGGGCGGGGGGGCCTCCTACGAGCAGTACTTC

J: TRBJ1-1
D: TRBD1
size: .
V: TRBV2
CDR3: CASSWDSSNTEAFF
DNA: TGTGCCAGCAGTTGGGACAGTTCAAACACTGAAGCTTTCTTT

J: TRBJ1-1
D: TRBD1
size: .
V: TRBV5-1
CDR3: CASSLTGGFTEAFF
DNA: TGCGCCAGCAGCTTGACAGGGGGGTTCACTGAAGCTTTCTTT

J: TRBJ1-5
D: .
size: .
V: TRBV18
CDR3: CASSQWTDGKSNQPQHF
DNA: TGTGCCAGCTCACAGTGGACAGACGGAAAGAGCAATCAGCCCCAGCATTTT

J: TRBJ1-2
D: .
size: .
V: TRBV19
CDR3: CASSSWGDLDGYTF
DNA: TGTGCCAGTAGTTCCTGGGGGGATTTGGATGGCTACACCTTC

J: TRBJ2-1
D: .
size: .
V: TRBV7-3
CDR3: CASSLTSGAYNEQFF
DNA: TGTGCCAGCAGCTTAACGTCAGGGGCCTACAATGAGCAGTTCTTC